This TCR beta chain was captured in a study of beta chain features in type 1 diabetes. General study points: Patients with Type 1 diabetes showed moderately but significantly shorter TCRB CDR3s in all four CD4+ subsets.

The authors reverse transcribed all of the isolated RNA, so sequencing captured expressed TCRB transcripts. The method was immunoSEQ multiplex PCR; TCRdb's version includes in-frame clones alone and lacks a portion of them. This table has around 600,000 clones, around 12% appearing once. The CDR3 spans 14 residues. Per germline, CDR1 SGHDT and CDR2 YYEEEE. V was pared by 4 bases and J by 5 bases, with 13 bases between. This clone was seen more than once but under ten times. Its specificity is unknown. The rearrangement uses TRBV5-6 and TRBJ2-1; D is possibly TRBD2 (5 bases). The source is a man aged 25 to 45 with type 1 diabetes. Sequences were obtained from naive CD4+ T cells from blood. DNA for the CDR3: TGTGCCAGCAGCCAAGCGGTTCGTAACAATGAGCAGTTCTTC. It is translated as CASSQAVRNNEQFF.